The present TCR beta chain was sequenced within a study of cytomegalovirus exposure and HLA in healthy donors. The PCR made use of 60 Vbeta and 13 Jbeta primers. The protocol was immunoSEQ multiplex PCR, while the TCRdb copy is restricted to in-frame clones and leaves out a portion. The sample has about 170,000 clones; about 82% are singletons. The CDR3 extends over 14 amino acids. Trimming took 7 bases from V and 7 from J; bases not matched to a gene: 10. Germline V lookup: CDR1 SNHLY, CDR2 FYNNEI. The chain recombines TRBV2 with TRBJ2-1, with 7 bases identical to TRBD2. The receptor's source is a female donor in good health and CMV-seronegative. What was sequenced was PBMCs. CDR3 coding DNA: TGTGCCAGCAATCCCTTACTAGCGCGAAATGAGCAGTTCTTC. As protein: CASNPLLARNEQFF. Full variable domain (rest looked up from reference TRBV2 and TRBJ2-1): EPEVTQTPSHQVTQMGQEVILRCVPISNHLYFYWYRQILGQKVEFLVSFYNNEISEKSEIFDDQFSVERPDGSNFTLKIRSTKLEDSAMYFCASNPLLARNEQFFGPGTRLTVL.